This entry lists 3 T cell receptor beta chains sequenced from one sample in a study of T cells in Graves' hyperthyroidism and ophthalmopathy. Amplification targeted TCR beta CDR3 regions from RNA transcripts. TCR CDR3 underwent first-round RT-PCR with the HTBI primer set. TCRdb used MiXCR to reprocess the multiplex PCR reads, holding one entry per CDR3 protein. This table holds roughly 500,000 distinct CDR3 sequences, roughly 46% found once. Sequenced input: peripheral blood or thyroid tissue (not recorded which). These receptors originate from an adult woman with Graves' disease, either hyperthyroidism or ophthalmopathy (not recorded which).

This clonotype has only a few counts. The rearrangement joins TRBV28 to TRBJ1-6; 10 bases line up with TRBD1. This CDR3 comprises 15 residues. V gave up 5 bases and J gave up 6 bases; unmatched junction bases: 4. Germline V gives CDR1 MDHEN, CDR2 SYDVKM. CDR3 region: CASSIRDRGNSPLHF. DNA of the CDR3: TGTGCCAGCAGTATCCGGGACAGGGGTAATTCACCCCTCCACTTT.

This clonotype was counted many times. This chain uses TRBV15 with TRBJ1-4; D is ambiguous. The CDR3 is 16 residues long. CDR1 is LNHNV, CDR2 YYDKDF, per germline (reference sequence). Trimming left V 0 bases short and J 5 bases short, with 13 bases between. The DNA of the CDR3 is TGTGCCACCAGCAGAGATCCCCAGGCCGTCAATGAAAAACTGTTTTTT. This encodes CATSRDPQAVNEKLFF.

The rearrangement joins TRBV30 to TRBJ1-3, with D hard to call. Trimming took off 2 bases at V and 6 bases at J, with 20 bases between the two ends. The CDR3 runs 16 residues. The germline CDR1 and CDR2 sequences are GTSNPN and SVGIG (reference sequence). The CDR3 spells CAWSLRPGSNVNTIYF. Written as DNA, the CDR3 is TGTGCCTGGAGTTTGAGGCCGGGCTCAAACGTAAACACCATATATTTT.